This T cell receptor beta chain was obtained from a study of cytomegalovirus exposure and HLA in healthy donors (dated by TCRdb to 2017 to 2019). General notes on the study: An earlier analysis of roughly 500 of the donors reported over 250 Gb of sequence data and 117 million unique TCR beta sequences obtained from around 190 million T cells. An early release that covered several hundred HLA-typed donors contained about 300 gigabases of sequencing data and around 85 million unique TCR sequences. Of the approximately 400 genotyped donors, less than 90% were placed in the genetic ancestry cluster associated with self-reported Caucasian donors. The study aimed to test whether signatures of past pathogen exposure could be identified by cataloging public T cell receptors. The T cell repertoires of around 730 subjects were profiled by immunosequencing and related to cytomegalovirus serostatus. In addition to the first cohort of 666 subjects, a separate validation cohort of about 120 different subjects was used. To predict cytomegalovirus infection status, the study combined high-throughput TCR immunosequencing, statistical association of individual TCRs with disease status, and machine learning. In a later analysis, previously published TCR beta repertoires from roughly 710 donors were re-analyzed and high-resolution HLA genotyping was added so that TCR occurrence patterns could be studied. In the later analysis, no new phenotypic data were used to find candidate immune exposures; instead, reliance was placed on TCR beta sequences and their occurrence across donors. An earlier analysis of fewer than 750 of the donors used high-throughput TCR beta sequencing to judge whether each TCR beta V gene segment behaved as functional or pseudogenic. Alongside the repertoire data, information on donor age, sex, ethnicity and CMV serostatus was compiled. A later genetic analysis took genome-wide SNP genotypes for 398 of the 666 donors and used that subset as a discovery cohort. All discovery cohort repertoires had been generated on a single sequencing platform. HLA typing included class I and class II loci at four-digit resolution. The number of donors typed differed by locus, with roughly 620-630 for A, B, C, DRB1 and DQB1, approximately 500 for DQA1, 600 to 610 for DPA1, and approximately 470 for DPB1. A handful of DR-DQ haplotypes were handled as single units for association and clustering because linkage in the cohort was strong. Among 300 to 500 genotyped donors of the cohort, an average of around 240,000 unique TCR beta nucleotide sequences was sequenced per donor, of which 15% to 20% were non-productive. The investigation overall reported the following: In vitro tests confirmed that a few of the cytomegalovirus-associated TCR beta chains recognize cytomegalovirus antigens. HLA typing was unavailable for some donors at each locus, so association tests used only the typed subset. A total of 150 or so TCR beta chains were listed by the study as associated with cytomegalovirus. Over 15 rarely observed V segments, including chromosome 9 orphons, were excluded from the earlier analysis of approximately 600 of the donors because counts were too low. A later analysis associated approximately 17,000 TCR beta sequences with specific HLA alleles at a false discovery rate of 0.05. Broadly in line with IMGT annotations, most TCR beta V segments showed up in productive rearrangements about 87% or about 30% of the time in an earlier analysis of around 550 of the donors. Across donors, most TCR sequences were observed very rarely, whereas some public TCRs were present in many individuals. Presence/absence analyses assumed roughly uniform sequencing depth across donors, an assumption that may not hold. According to a later genetic analysis, donors in an Asian-associated ancestry cluster had fewer N-insertions in productive TCRs than the approximately 630-donor mean. For the cohort, immune exposure information was limited to CMV serostatus. According to the authors, the approach could potentially be generalized to other disease states and immunological phenotypes. Some IMGT-functional V segments, including TRBV6-2 and TRBV6-3, could not be told apart with the 87-base-pair reads, so those segments were excluded. A later genetic analysis associated a missense DCLRE1C variant with V-gene and J-gene trimming of TCR beta chains, and an independent cohort replicated the association. A cluster of highly shared sequence variants was judged likely to represent a technical artifact of the sequencing pipeline. Most CMV-associated TCR beta chains appeared to be HLA-restricted in a later analysis, and the HLA associations seemed to be driven largely by CMV exposure. Several of the top co-occurrence clusters appeared to be linked to parvovirus B19, influenza, CMV and Epstein-Barr virus, according to a later analysis. Assigning TCR associations to individual alleles was difficult when HLA alleles, especially DR and DQ, strongly co-occurred. In this cohort, only TCR beta chains were sequenced, and detectable features were limited by the absence of alpha or paired-chain data. A further reported finding was that TCR beta sequences accurately predicted the HLA-A and HLA-B alleles for most subjects in the first cohort. Cytomegalovirus status was reported to be diagnosed by the classifier with high specificity and sensitivity in both the original and validation cohorts. In a later analysis, TCR association rates were found to vary across HLA loci, with the most associated TCRs seen for DRB1 alleles and the fewest for HLA-C alleles. Linkage disequilibrium might explain the correlated functional status among segregating V segments, but an unknown experimental factor could not be ruled out. In a later analysis, HLA-associated TCR beta chains were found to be more clonally expanded and to have lower generation probabilities than equally common non-associated chains.

This clone was seen a single time. Its antigen is currently not known. The input lacks base qualities; no much larger clone sits a single base away. The cohort consisted of approximately 690 healthy bone marrow donors. At the time of sampling, all cohort members were nominally healthy, though unrecorded immune exposures were likely present. The donor tested CMV seronegative, placing the donor among the 350 or so seronegative members of the cohort. Each donor provided a peripheral blood sample, and peripheral blood mononuclear cells were used for TCR beta sequencing. The Qiagen DNeasy Blood Extraction Kit was used to extract genomic DNA from the blood cell samples. Library prep was done by the immunoSEQ multiplex PCR assay. A mixture of 60 forward primers for TCR Vbeta segments and 13 reverse primers for TCR Jbeta segments was used in the multiplex PCR. The CDR3 region of rearranged TCR beta genes was amplified from genomic DNA with a multiplex PCR assay. The amplified TCR beta libraries were sequenced on the Illumina HiSeq System as 87-base-pair reads. In the source study's methods: A later analysis tallied 75 million to 95 million unique TCR beta chains across the 550 to 850 repertoires, and around 12 million of those chains were shared by two or more donors. Raw reads were error-corrected and collapsed into unique sequences with a nearest-neighbor algorithm that merged closely related sequences to remove PCR and sequencing errors. V, D and J gene segments were assigned by aligning CDR3 sequences to IMGT reference sequences. For a sequence to be retained, a match of at least six nucleotides to both a V gene segment and a J gene segment was required. Rearrangements were classified as productive when the CDR3 lacked stop codons and remained in frame with V and J, and all other rearrangements were classified as non-productive. CDR3 was defined according to IMGT convention as the region running from the second conserved V-encoded cysteine to the conserved J-encoded phenylalanine. The earlier analysis of about 500 of the donors excluded sequences that lacked an unambiguous match to a single V gene segment. An earlier analysis of over 450 of the donors classified V segments as functional when productive rearrangements were above 56.7% and as segregating when the standard deviation between donors was above 5%. A statistical classification framework was built to diagnose cytomegalovirus status from the catalog of TCR beta chain sequences. V and J gene assignment, in a later analysis, came from comparing TCR nucleotide sequences with IMGT/GENE-DB human TR gene sequences. The TCRdist pipeline was used in a later analysis to assign CDR3 sequences and most-parsimonious VDJ recombination scenarios. In a later analysis, each TCR beta chain was defined by its CDR3 amino acid sequence together with its V-gene family, and reads without a unique V-gene family were excluded. To address suspected cross-contamination and a sequencing artifact, a later analysis removed 550 to 750 highly shared, low-generation-probability nucleotide sequences. In a later analysis, a clonal expansion index for each public chain was calculated from normalized within-repertoire ranks of inferred template counts. Generation probabilities in a later analysis came from a VDJ recombination model fitted to out-of-frame rearrangements, and those results were checked against IGoR. In a later analysis, TCR-TCR, TCR-HLA and TCR-CMV co-occurrence was scored with hypergeometric tests, and a repertoire-size bias correction was applied to TCR pairs. To estimate false discovery rates, a later analysis permuted the HLA or CMV assignments 20 times. In a later analysis, co-occurring TCRs were grouped using DBSCAN, with TCRdist sequence similarity added in when clustering inside HLA-allele-positive subsets. Repertoires with fewer than 30,000 or more than 120,000 public chains were left out of co-occurrence clustering, as were five repertoires with anomalous nucleotide sharing. TCRdb retrieved this table from immuneACCESS and kept in-frame rearrangements only. Not all clones are present; in checked studies, unresolved V genes account for under half, and no reason is known for the remainder. V and J calls and clone size are as listed in that table; D and trimming were resolved from the DNA. This sample gives about 52,000 clones in total; 60% to 75% of them show up just once. About 9.1% of the sample is in the top ten clones.

A distance of 12 bases separates the germline ends of V and J, which lose 6 bases and 0 bases respectively. The germline V gene encodes CDR1 MNHEY and CDR2 SMNVEV (reference sequence). The CDR3, cysteine through phenylalanine, is 15 amino acids long. Just the 45-base CDR3 DNA is kept, in frame starting at base 1. The chain is assembled from TRBV27 and TRBJ2-1; the D gene remains uncertain. The specimen sequenced was PBMCs. The clonotype comes from a woman aged 50 to 60 in good health and CMV-seronegative. The CDR3 corresponds to CASRPATFSYNEQFF. The DNA is as follows: TGTGCCAGCAGGCCCGCTACCTTCTCCTACAATGAGCAGTTCTTC.